This T cell receptor (beta chain) was obtained from a study of early T cells in non-severe SARS-CoV-2 infection (dated by TCRdb to the early 2020s). With regard to the full study: Bulk RNA from unsorted whole blood was used for TCR sequencing, so alpha and beta chains could not be paired.

The study was a case-control design nested within a healthcare worker cohort in London, UK, with weekly nasopharyngeal swab PCR tests and blood sampling. Healthcare workers were recruited between 23 and 31 March 2020, during the week of the UK lockdown, and were followed weekly for up to 16 weeks. In its sample, this clonotype was seen a few times. Its antigen specificity is not known. Base qualities are not recorded, but no much larger clone differs from it by a single base. Trimming accounts for 6 bases at V and 3 bases at J, while the number of junction bases matched to no gene is 9. The CDR3 measures 16 amino acids from cysteine to phenylalanine. Of all the DNA, just the CDR3 is kept, 48 bases in frame from base 1. The germline V gene encodes CDR1 MNHEY and CDR2 SMNVEV (reference sequence). Results and caveats for the whole study, not just this receptor: VDJdb matching was skewed toward anti-spike CD8 responses, so virus-specific expansions were likely underestimated and private and CD4 specificities were missed.

Receptors were amplified or captured by 5' RACE. Sequencing was performed on a NextSeq 500. Unique molecular identifiers were attached to individual cDNA molecules in the TCR library protocol so that sequencing error and PCR bias could be corrected. Sequencing covered both TCR alpha and beta chains, and within each sample the abundances of alpha and beta sequences were tightly co-correlated. The authors' pipeline ran thus. V gene, J gene and CDR3 annotation of TCR sequences was performed with Decombinator V4. Expanded TCRs were defined as changing significantly between any two time points under a Poisson model with p below 0.0001. TCR abundances were normalised to the total number of TCRs sequenced per sample and were expressed as counts per million. MAIT TCRs were defined by TRAV1-2 paired with TRAJ12, TRAJ20 or TRAJ33, and iNKT TCRs by TRAV10 paired with TRAJ18. VDJdb, accessed 1 November 2021, was searched for CMV, EBV and SARS-CoV-2 annotated TCRs, excluding TCRs annotated for multiple antigens. TCRdb reprocessed the public reads (quality trimming at Q25 with fastp, clone calling with MiXCR) and kept in-frame beta chains. All rows with the same CDR3 protein become a single entry with the most common DNA and genes. The V and J calls were determined by TCRdb, not by the authors. The sample table lists about 48,000 distinct CDR3 sequences, 6% to 8% of them with a count of one. The ten largest clones add up to 5.8% of the sample.

The V and J genes are TRBV27 and TRBJ2-3, with 10 bases matching TRBD2. This sequence originates from an adult who was a healthcare worker with PCR-confirmed SARS-CoV-2 infection or an uninfected control (not recorded which). Sequencing input: whole blood. The nucleotide sequence is TGTGCCAGCAGGTCCGGGCTAGCGGGGGCGACAGATACGCAGTATTTT. The resulting protein is CASRSGLAGATDTQYF.